The T cell receptor beta chain described here comes from a study of response to subunit inactivated influenza vaccine. This CDR3 is built from 15 residues. Looked up from germline, CDR1 is SGHAT and CDR2 is FQNNGV. Regarding this clonotype: Mismatch with germline at one junction end may stem from a read error.

Via MiXCR, TCRdb re-called the RT-PCR reads, giving one row per CDR3 protein. The sample lists 550,000 to 800,000 distinct CDR3 sequences, 11% to 15% occurring once. This sequence was found in a man aged 50-59 years who received an inactivated influenza vaccine. The input for sequencing was PBMCs from blood, taken approximately 15 days before vaccination. The chain has TRBV11-2 and TRBJ2-7, with a weak D call TRBD2 (5 bases). In DNA, the CDR3 is TGTGTCAGCAGCTTAGTGACTATGCCGGCCGCCGAGCAGTACTTC. Translated, it gives CVSSLVTMPAAEQYF.